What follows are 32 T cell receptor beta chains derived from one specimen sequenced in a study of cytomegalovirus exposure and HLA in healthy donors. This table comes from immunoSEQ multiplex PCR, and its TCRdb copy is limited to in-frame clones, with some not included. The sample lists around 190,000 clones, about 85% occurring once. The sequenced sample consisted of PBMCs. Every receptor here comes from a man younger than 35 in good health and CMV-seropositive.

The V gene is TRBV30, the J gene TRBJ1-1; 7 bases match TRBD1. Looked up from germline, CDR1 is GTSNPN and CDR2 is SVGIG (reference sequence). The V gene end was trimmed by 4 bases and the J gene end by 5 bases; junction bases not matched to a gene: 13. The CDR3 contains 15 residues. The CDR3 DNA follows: TGTGCCTGGACTAAGCCCCAGACAGGGTATACTGAAGCTTTCTTT. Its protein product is CAWTKPQTGYTEAFF.

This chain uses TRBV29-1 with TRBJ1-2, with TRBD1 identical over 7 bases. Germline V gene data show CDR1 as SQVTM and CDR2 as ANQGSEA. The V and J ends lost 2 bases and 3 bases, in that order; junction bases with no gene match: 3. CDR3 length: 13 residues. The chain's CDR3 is CSVEKQGDYGYTF. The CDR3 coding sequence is TGCAGCGTTGAAAAGCAGGGGGACTATGGCTACACCTTC.

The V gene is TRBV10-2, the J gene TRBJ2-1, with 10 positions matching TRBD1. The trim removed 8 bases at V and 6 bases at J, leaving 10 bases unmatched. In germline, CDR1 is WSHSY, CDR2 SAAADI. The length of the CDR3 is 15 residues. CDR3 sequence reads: CASSAGTGAFNEQFF. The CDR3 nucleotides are TGCGCCAGCTCTGCCGGGACAGGGGCCTTCAATGAGCAGTTCTTC.

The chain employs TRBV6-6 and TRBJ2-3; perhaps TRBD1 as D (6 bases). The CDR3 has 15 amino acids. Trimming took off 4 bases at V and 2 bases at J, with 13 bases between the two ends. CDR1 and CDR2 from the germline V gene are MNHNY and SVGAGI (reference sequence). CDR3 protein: CASSSGQPPTDTQYF. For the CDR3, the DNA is TGTGCCAGCAGTTCCGGACAGCCCCCCACAGATACGCAGTATTTT.

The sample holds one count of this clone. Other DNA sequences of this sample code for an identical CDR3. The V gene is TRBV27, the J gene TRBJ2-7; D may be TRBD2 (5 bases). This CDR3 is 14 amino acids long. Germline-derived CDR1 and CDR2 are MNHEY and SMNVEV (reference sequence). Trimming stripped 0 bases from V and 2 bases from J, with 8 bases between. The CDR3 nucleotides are TGTGCCAGCAGTTTATCATCCGGGACCTACGAGCAGTACTTC. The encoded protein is CASSLSSGTYEQYF.

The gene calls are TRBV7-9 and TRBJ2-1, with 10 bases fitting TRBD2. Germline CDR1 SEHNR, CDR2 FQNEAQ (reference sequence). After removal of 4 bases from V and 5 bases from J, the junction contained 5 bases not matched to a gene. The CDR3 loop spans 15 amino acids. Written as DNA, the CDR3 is TGTGCCAGCAGCTCCCTAGCGGGAGTCAACAATGAGCAGTTCTTC. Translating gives CASSSLAGVNNEQFF.

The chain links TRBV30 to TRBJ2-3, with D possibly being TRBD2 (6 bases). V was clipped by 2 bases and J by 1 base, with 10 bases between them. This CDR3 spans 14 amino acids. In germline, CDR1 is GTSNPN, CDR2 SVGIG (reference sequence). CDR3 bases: TGTGCCTGGAGTAGGGTAGCGGGCACAGATACGCAGTATTTT. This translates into CAWSRVAGTDTQYF.

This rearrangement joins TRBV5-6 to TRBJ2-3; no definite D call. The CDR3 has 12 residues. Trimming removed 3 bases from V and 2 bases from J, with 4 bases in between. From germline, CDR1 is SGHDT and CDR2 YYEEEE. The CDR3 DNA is TGTGCCAGCAGCTCTCTCACAGATACGCAGTATTTT. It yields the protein CASSSLTDTQYF.

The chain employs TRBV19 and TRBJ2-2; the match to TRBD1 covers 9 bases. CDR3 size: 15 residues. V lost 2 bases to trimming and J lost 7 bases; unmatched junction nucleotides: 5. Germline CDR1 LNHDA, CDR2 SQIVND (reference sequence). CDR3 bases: TGTGCCAGTAGTATATTACAGGGGGCGGTCGGGGAGCTGTTTTTT. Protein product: CASSILQGAVGELFF.

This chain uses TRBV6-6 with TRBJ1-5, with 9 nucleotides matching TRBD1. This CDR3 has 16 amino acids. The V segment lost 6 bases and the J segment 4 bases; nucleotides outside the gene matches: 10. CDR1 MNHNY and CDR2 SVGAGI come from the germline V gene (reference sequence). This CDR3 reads CASSLDRGRGNQPQHF. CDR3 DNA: TGTGCCAGCAGCCTGGACAGGGGAAGAGGAAATCAGCCCCAGCATTTT.

The CDR3: CASSPQGSGYTF. The CDR3 nucleotides read TGTGCCAGTAGTCCACAGGGCTCTGGCTACACCTTC. This rearrangement joins TRBV19 to TRBJ1-2, with a possible D match to TRBD1 (6 bases). Trimming shortened V by 5 bases and J by 7 bases, and 11 bases separated the two germline ends. This CDR3 is 12 amino acids long. Per the germline V gene, CDR1 is LNHDA and CDR2 is SQIVND (reference sequence).

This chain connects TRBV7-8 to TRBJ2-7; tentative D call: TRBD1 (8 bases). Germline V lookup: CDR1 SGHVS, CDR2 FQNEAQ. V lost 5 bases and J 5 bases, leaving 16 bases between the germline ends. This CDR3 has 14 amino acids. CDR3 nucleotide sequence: TGTGCCAGCAGCGGGAGACAGGGGAGGGACGAGCAGTACTTC. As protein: CASSGRQGRDEQYF.

The CDR3 nucleotides read TGTGCCAGCAGTACCCCGGGACTAGCGGATAGCTCCTACAATGAGCAGTTCTTC. Its translation: CASSTPGLADSSYNEQFF. The J gene is TRBJ2-1, the V gene TRBV27, with 11 positions matching TRBD2. Germline assignment: CDR1 MNHEY and CDR2 SMNVEV (reference sequence). The CDR3 contains 18 residues. J gave up 0 bases and V 5 bases, and 9 bases lay outside the gene matches.

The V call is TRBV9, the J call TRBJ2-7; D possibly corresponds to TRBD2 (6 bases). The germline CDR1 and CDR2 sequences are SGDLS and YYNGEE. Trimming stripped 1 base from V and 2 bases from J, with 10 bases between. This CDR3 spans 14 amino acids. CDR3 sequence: CASSVQEGAYEQYF. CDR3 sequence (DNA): TGTGCCAGCAGCGTACAGGAGGGTGCCTACGAGCAGTACTTC.

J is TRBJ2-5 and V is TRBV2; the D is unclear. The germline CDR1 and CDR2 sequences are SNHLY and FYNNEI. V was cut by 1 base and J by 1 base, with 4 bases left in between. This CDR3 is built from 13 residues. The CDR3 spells CASSEDSQETQYF. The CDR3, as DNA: TGTGCCAGCAGTGAAGACAGCCAAGAGACCCAGTACTTC.

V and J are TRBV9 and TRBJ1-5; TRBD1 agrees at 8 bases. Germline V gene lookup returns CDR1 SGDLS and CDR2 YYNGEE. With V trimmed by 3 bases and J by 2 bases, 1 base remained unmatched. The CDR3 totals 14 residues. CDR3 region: CASSAQGGNQPQHF. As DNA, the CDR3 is TGTGCCAGCAGCGCACAGGGGGGCAATCAGCCCCAGCATTTT.

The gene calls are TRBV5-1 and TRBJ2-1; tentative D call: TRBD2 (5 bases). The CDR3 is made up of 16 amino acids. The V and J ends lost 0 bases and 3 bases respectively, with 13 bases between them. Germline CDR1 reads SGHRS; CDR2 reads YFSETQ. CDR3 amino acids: CASSLGAGEDYNEQFF. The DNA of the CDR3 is TGCGCCAGCAGCTTGGGTGCGGGTGAGGACTACAATGAGCAGTTCTTC.

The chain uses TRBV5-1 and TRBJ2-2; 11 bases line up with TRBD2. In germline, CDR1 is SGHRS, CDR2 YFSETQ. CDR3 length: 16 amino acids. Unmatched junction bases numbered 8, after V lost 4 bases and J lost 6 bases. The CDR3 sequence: CASSPLAGGPPGELFF. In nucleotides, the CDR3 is TGCGCCAGCAGCCCGTTAGCGGGAGGGCCTCCCGGGGAGCTGTTTTTT.

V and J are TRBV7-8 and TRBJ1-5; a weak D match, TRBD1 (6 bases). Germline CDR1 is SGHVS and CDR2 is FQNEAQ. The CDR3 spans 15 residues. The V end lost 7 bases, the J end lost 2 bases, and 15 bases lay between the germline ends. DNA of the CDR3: TGTGCCAGCACCTTGGGGGCTTCGGGCAATCAGCCCCAGCATTTT. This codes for CASTLGASGNQPQHF. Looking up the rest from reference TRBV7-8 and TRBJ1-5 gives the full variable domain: GAGVSQSPRYKVAKRGQDVALRCDPISGHVSLFWYQQALGQGPEFLTYFQNEAQLDKSGLPSDRFFAERPEGSVSTLKIQRTQQEDSAVYLCASTLGASGNQPQHFGDGTRLSIL.

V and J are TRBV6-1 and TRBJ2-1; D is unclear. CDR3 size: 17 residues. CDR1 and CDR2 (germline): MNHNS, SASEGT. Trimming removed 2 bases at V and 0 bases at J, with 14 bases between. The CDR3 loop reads CASSELPPLSSYNEQFF. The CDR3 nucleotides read TGTGCCAGCAGTGAATTACCCCCGCTGAGCTCCTACAATGAGCAGTTCTTC.

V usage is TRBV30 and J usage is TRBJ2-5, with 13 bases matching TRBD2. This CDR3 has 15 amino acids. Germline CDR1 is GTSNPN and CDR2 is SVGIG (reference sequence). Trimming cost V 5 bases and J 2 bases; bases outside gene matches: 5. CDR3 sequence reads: CAWGEGLAGQETQYF. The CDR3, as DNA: TGTGCCTGGGGGGAGGGACTAGCGGGACAAGAGACCCAGTACTTC. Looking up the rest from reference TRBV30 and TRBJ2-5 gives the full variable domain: SQTIHQWPATLVQPVGSPLSLECTVEGTSNPNLYWYRQAAGRGLQLLFYSVGIGQISSEVPQNLSASRPQDRQFILSSKKLLLSDSGFYLCAWGEGLAGQETQYFGPGTRLLVL.

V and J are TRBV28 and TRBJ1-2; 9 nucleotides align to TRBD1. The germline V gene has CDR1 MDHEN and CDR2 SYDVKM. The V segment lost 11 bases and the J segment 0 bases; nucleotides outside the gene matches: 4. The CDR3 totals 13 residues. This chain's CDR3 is CASGQGTNYGYTF. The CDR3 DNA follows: TGTGCCTCGGGACAGGGTACTAACTATGGCTACACCTTC.

The CDR3 DNA reads TGCGCCAGCAGCCAGGGCGGACAGATGTGGACTGAAGCTTTCTTT. Amino acids: CASSQGGQMWTEAFF. The chain carries TRBV4-1 and TRBJ1-1; possible D gene TRBD1, 6 bases. V lost 3 bases and J lost 5, with 16 bases in between. Germline V CDR1 and CDR2: MGHRA, YSYEKL. The CDR3 covers 15 residues.

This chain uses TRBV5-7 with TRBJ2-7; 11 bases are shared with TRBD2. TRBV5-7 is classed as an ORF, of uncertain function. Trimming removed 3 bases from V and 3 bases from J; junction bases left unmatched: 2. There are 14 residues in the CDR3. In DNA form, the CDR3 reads TGTGCCAGCAGCTCCGGGACTAGCGGCTACGAGCAGTACTTC. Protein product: CASSSGTSGYEQYF.

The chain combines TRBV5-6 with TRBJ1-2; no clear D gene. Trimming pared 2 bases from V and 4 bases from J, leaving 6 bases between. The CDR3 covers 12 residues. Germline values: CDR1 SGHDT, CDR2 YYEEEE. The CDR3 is CASSLQSYGYTF. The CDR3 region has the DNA TGTGCCAGCAGCTTACAGTCCTATGGCTACACCTTC.

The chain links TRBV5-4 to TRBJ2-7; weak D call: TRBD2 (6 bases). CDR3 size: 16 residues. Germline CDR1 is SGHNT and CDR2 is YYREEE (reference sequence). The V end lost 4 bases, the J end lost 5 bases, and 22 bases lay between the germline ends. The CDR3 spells CASSATGGGAIDEQYF. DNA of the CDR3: TGTGCCAGCAGCGCGACCGGGGGAGGTGCGATCGACGAGCAGTACTTC.

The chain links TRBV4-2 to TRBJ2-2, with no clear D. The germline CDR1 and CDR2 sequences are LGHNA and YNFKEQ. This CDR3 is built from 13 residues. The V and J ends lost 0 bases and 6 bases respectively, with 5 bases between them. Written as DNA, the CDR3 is TGTGCCAGCAGCCAAGATGGGCCCGGGGAGCTGTTTTTT. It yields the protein CASSQDGPGELFF.

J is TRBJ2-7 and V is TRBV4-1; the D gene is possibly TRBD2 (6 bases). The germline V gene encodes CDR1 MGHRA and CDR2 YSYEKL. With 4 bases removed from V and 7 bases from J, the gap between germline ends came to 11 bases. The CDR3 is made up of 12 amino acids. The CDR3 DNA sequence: TGCGCCAGCAGCCCAGGGACTCGGGAGCAGTACTTC. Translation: CASSPGTREQYF.

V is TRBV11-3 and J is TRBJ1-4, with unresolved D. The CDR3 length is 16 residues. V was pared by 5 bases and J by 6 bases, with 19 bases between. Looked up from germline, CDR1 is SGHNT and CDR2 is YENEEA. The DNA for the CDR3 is TGTGCCAGCAGCCCCCCTGACCTTTCCGGGTATGAAAAACTGTTTTTT. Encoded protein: CASSPPDLSGYEKLFF.

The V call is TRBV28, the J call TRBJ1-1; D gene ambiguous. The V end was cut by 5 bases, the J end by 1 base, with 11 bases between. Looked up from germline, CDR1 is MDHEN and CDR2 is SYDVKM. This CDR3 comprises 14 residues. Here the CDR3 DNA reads TGTGCCAGCAGTCAACCCCCGGGGAACACTGAAGCTTTCTTT. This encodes CASSQPPGNTEAFF.

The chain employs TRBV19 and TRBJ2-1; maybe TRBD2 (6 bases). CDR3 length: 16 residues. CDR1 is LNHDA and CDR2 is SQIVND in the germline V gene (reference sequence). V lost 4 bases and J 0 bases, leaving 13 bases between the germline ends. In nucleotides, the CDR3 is TGTGCCAGTAGTACGGAGGGGCTAAGCTCCTACAATGAGCAGTTCTTC. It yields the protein CASSTEGLSSYNEQFF.

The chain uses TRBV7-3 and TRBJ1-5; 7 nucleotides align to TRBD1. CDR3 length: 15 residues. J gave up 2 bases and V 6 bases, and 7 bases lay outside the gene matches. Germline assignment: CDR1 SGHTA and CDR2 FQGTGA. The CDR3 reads CASRRTGFGNQPQHF. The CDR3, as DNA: TGTGCCAGCAGACGGACAGGATTTGGCAATCAGCCCCAGCATTTT.